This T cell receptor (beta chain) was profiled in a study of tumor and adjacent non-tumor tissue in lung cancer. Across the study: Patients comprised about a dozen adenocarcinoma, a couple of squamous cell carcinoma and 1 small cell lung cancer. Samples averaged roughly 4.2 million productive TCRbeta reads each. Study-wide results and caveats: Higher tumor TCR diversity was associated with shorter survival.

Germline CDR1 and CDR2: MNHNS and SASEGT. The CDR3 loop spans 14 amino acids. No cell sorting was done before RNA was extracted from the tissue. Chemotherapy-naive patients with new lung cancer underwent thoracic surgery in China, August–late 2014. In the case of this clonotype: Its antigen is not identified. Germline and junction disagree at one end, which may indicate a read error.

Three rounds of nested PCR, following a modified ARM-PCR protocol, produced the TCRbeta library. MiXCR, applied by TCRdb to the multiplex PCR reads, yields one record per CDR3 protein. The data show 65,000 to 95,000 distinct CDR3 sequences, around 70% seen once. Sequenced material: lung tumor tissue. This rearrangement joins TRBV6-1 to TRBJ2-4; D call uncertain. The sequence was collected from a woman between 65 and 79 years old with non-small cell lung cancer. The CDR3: CVSHGRVAKNIQYF. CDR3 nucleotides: TGTGTCAGCCATGGACGAGTCGCTAAAAACATTCAGTACTTC.